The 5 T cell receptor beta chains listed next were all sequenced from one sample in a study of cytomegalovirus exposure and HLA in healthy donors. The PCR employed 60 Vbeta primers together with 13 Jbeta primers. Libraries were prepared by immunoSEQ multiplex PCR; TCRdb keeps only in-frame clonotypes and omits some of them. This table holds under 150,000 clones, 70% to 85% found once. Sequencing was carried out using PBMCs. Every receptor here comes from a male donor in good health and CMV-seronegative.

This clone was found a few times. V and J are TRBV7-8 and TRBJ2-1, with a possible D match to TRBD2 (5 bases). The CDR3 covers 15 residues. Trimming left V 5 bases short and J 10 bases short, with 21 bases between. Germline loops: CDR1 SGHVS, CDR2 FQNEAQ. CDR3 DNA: TGTGCCAGCAGCCCCCGGGCCCAGAGGGTCTACGAGCAGTTCTTC. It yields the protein CASSPRAQRVYEQFF. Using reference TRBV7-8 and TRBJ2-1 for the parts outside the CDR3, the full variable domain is GAGVSQSPRYKVAKRGQDVALRCDPISGHVSLFWYQQALGQGPEFLTYFQNEAQLDKSGLPSDRFFAERPEGSVSTLKIQRTQQEDSAVYLCASSPRAQRVYEQFFGPGTRLTVL.

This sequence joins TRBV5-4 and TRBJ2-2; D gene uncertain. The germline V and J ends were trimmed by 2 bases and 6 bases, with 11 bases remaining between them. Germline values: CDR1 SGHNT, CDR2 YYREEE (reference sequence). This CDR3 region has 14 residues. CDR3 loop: CASSFSVLAGELFF. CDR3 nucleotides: TGTGCCAGCAGCTTTAGTGTTTTGGCCGGGGAGCTGTTTTTT.

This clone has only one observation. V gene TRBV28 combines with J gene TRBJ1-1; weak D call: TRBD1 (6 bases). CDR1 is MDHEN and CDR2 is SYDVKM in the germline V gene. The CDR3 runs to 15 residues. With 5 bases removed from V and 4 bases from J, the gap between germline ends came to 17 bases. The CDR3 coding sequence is TGTGCCAGCAGTCCGGGTGGGGGCGCCGGCACTGAAGCTTTCTTT. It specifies CASSPGGGAGTEAFF.

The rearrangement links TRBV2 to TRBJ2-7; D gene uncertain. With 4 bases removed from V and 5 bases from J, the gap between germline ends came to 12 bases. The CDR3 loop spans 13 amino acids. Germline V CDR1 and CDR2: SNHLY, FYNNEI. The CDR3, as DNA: TGTGCCAGCAGTGTGATTAGATCGGACGAGCAGTACTTC. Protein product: CASSVIRSDEQYF.

The CDR3 loop is CASSVVVNTGELFF. CDR3 coding DNA: TGTGCCAGCAGCGTAGTAGTGAACACCGGGGAGCTGTTTTTT. This chain joins TRBV9 and TRBJ2-2, with D hard to call. V shed 0 bases and J shed 1 base, with 4 bases lying between them. Looked up from germline, CDR1 is SGDLS and CDR2 is YYNGEE. The CDR3 extends over 14 amino acids.